The rows below give T cell receptor beta chains drawn from one sample of a study of T-cell memory formation after mild COVID-19. One entry per CDR3 protein, called by TCRdb with MiXCR from the 5' RACE reads. The table records about 210,000 distinct CDR3 sequences, around 30% of them present only once. Sequenced material: PBMCs or a T cell subset sorted from them (not recorded which). Receptors were obtained from an adult woman who had mild COVID-19 (a few samples of this study predate the infection). Cell type and time point are not known. Both conserved end residues are part of each CDR3. Each record gives: V gene, J gene, D gene, CDR3 length, clone size, CDR3 protein, CDR3 DNA. A D gene is named only where the DNA matches it firmly. Some rows mark clone size as missing; the rest say once, few, many or name a class of expanded clone.

TRBV3-1	TRBJ2-5	.	14	few	CASSQSGVRETQYF	TGTGCCAGCAGCCAAAGCGGCGTTCGGGAGACCCAGTACTTC
TRBV9	TRBJ1-1	TRBD1	14	.	CASSGGQGNTEAFF	TGTGCCAGCAGCGGGGGACAGGGGAACACTGAAGCTTTCTTT
TRBV5-8	TRBJ1-2	TRBD1	17	few	CASSRRTGSEQPYGYTF	TGTGCCAGCAGCCGCCGGACAGGGTCCGAACAACCTTATGGCTACACCTTC
TRBV20-1	TRBJ1-5	.	12	few	CSARASNQPQHF	TGCAGTGCTAGAGCTAGCAATCAGCCCCAGCATTTT
TRBV4-1	TRBJ1-5	TRBD1	18	.	CASSIDRAAGTVNQPQHF	TGCGCCAGCAGCATCGACAGGGCGGCGGGCACGGTCAATCAGCCCCAGCATTTT
TRBV25-1	TRBJ2-4	.	15	.	CASSLSGLAKNIQYF	TGTGCCAGCAGTCTATCGGGGCTAGCCAAAAACATTCAGTACTTC
TRBV7-2	TRBJ2-1	.	13	.	CASSYSSYNEQFF	TGTGCCAGCAGCTACTCGAGCTACAATGAGCAGTTCTTC
TRBV11-2	TRBJ2-3	.	15	few	CASSFSQGSTDTQYF	TGTGCCAGCAGCTTTTCCCAGGGGAGCACAGATACGCAGTATTTT
TRBV27	TRBJ2-1	.	16	few	CASKPIAAVSYNEQFF	TGTGCCAGCAAACCTATAGCGGCAGTCTCCTACAATGAGCAGTTCTTC
TRBV24-1	TRBJ2-7	TRBD2	15	few	CATSDSGREPYEQYF	TGTGCCACCAGTGACTCCGGGAGGGAACCTTACGAGCAGTACTTC
TRBV7-8	TRBJ2-1	TRBD2	15	.	CASTRFGLAGSEQFF	TGTGCCAGCACCCGCTTTGGGCTAGCGGGTAGTGAGCAGTTCTTC
TRBV24-1	TRBJ2-3	TRBD1	15	.	CATSDPDRSTDTQYF	TGTGCCACCAGTGACCCGGACAGGAGCACAGATACGCAGTATTTT
TRBV12-3/TRBV12-4	TRBJ1-6	.	13	.	CASRRESGSPLHF	TGTGCCAGCAGACGGGAGAGTGGATCACCCCTCCACTTT
TRBV25-1	TRBJ1-4	.	13	.	CASSVGYNEKLFF	TGTGCCAGCAGTGTGGGCTATAATGAAAAACTGTTTTTT
TRBV7-9	TRBJ2-3	.	15	.	CASSLGFRSTDTQYF	TGTGCCAGCAGCTTAGGTTTCCGAAGCACAGATACGCAGTATTTT
TRBV7-9	TRBJ1-1	.	12	few	CASSLPTVEAFF	TGTGCCAGCAGCTTACCGACAGTTGAAGCTTTCTTT
TRBV20-1	TRBJ1-3	TRBD1	15	.	CSAAVLGQAGNTIYF	TGCAGTGCCGCTGTATTGGGACAGGCTGGAAACACCATATATTTT
TRBV12-3/TRBV12-4	TRBJ2-2	TRBD1	16	few	CASTLGGQGDTGELFF	TGTGCCAGCACGCTTGGGGGACAGGGGGACACCGGGGAGCTGTTTTTT
TRBV5-1	TRBJ2-1	TRBD1	16	.	CASSLPGTAKGNEQFF	TGCGCCAGCAGCTTGCCCGGGACAGCAAAGGGCAATGAGCAGTTCTTC
TRBV30	TRBJ1-2	.	14	few	CASSPGVQNYGYTF	TGTGCCTCGTCCCCCGGGGTCCAGAACTATGGCTACACCTTC
TRBV20-1	TRBJ2-7	TRBD2	15	few	CSARDPTSGSYEQYF	TGCAGTGCTAGAGACCCTACTAGCGGGAGTTACGAGCAGTACTTC
TRBV29-1	TRBJ2-3	TRBD2	17	.	CSVEVRLAGVSTDTQYF	TGCAGCGTTGAAGTCCGACTAGCGGGAGTAAGCACAGATACGCAGTATTTT
TRBV24-1	TRBJ2-5	.	13	.	CATSDAGLETQYF	TGTGCCACCAGTGATGCCGGTTTGGAGACCCAGTACTTC
TRBV11-2	TRBJ1-6	.	14	.	CASSLATGTRTLHF	TGTGCCAGCAGCTTAGCTACTGGGACACGGACCCTCCACTTT
TRBV7-9	TRBJ1-2	.	13	.	CASRHQASYGYTF	TGTGCCAGCAGACACCAGGCAAGCTATGGCTACACCTTC
TRBV20-1	TRBJ2-3	TRBD1	16	.	CSARKLGQGIADTQYF	TGCAGTGCTAGAAAGCTTGGACAGGGAATAGCAGATACGCAGTATTTT
TRBV14	TRBJ1-2	.	14	few	CASSQGSQGGGYTF	TGTGCCAGCAGCCAAGGTTCACAGGGTGGAGGCTACACCTTC
TRBV18	TRBJ1-2	.	14	.	CASSPPGGESGYTF	TGTGCCAGCTCACCACCGGGGGGAGAGAGTGGCTACACCTTC
TRBV7-2	TRBJ2-2	TRBD1	17	few	CASSSGQGRSRTGELFF	TGTGCCAGCAGCTCCGGACAGGGCCGAAGTAGGACCGGGGAGCTGTTTTTT
TRBV5-1	TRBJ2-1	.	15	few	CASSLRGGNYNEQFF	TGCGCCAGCAGCTTAAGGGGCGGGAATTACAATGAGCAGTTCTTC
TRBV7-2	TRBJ1-4	.	15	.	CASSLARGTNEKLFF	TGTGCCAGCAGCTTAGCCCGGGGAACTAATGAAAAACTGTTTTTT
TRBV6-2/TRBV6-3	TRBJ2-1	.	13	few	CASIAEGPYEQFF	TGTGCCAGCATAGCTGAAGGGCCCTATGAGCAGTTCTTC
TRBV29-1	TRBJ2-3	.	15	few	CSVRHGVLGTDTQYF	TGCAGCGTCCGCCACGGGGTCCTGGGCACAGATACGCAGTATTTT
TRBV25-1	TRBJ2-1	TRBD1	17	.	CASSVSGGHSLYNEQFF	TGTGCCAGCAGTGTCTCAGGGGGCCACTCACTTTACAATGAGCAGTTCTTC
TRBV30	TRBJ2-3	TRBD1	15	.	CAWKRGTVPTDTQYF	TGTGCCTGGAAACGTGGGACAGTTCCCACAGATACGCAGTATTTT
TRBV4-3	TRBJ1-4	.	15	few	CASSQGTERNEKLFF	TGCGCCAGCAGCCAAGGCACGGAACGTAATGAAAAACTGTTTTTT
TRBV6-2/TRBV6-3	TRBJ2-3	.	11	.	CASSQGATQYF	TGTGCCAGCAGTCAAGGGGCCACGCAGTATTTT
TRBV19	TRBJ2-2	.	15	.	CASSSGQVNTGELFF	TGTGCCAGTAGTTCGGGACAAGTGAACACCGGGGAGCTGTTTTTT
TRBV3-1	TRBJ1-1	TRBD1	15	few	CASSRPGTGNTEAFF	TGTGCCAGCAGCCGTCCCGGGACAGGGAACACTGAAGCTTTCTTT
TRBV3-1	TRBJ1-3	TRBD1	14	.	CASSSGQEGNTIYF	TGTGCCAGCAGCTCGGGACAGGAAGGGAACACCATATATTTT
TRBV5-1	TRBJ1-2	TRBD1	17	.	CASSRISGTGVNYGYTF	TGCGCCAGCAGCAGAATATCCGGTACAGGGGTTAACTATGGCTACACCTTC
TRBV28	TRBJ2-7	.	12	.	CASSPKLYEQYF	TGTGCCAGCAGCCCTAAGCTCTACGAGCAGTACTTC
TRBV5-1	TRBJ2-1	TRBD2	14	few	CATSPGGAEDEQFF	TGCGCCACCTCCCCCGGGGGGGCCGAAGATGAGCAGTTCTTC
TRBV20-1	TRBJ2-2	.	13	.	CSAKLDPNTRLFF	TGCAGTGCCAAACTTGACCCTAACACGAGGCTGTTTTTT
TRBV9	TRBJ2-5	.	15	.	CASSVEGGGGETQYF	TGTGCCAGCAGCGTAGAGGGCGGCGGAGGAGAGACCCAGTACTTC
TRBV29-1	TRBJ2-1	.	11	.	CSVDGGIEQFF	TGCAGCGTTGATGGAGGGATTGAGCAGTTCTTC
TRBV20-1	TRBJ1-5	.	15	.	CSARLAQYSNQPQHF	TGCAGTGCTAGACTGGCGCAGTATAGCAATCAGCCCCAGCATTTT
TRBV6-2/TRBV6-3	TRBJ2-5	TRBD1	13	.	CALAGQGQETQYF	TGTGCGTTAGCGGGACAGGGGCAAGAGACCCAGTACTTC
TRBV3-1	TRBJ1-1	TRBD1	12	.	CASSQDRVGTFF	TGTGCCAGCAGCCAGGACAGGGTTGGTACTTTCTTT
TRBV7-2	TRBJ2-1	TRBD2	15	few	CASSLVAGGSNEQFF	TGTGCCAGCAGCTTAGTGGCGGGAGGGAGCAATGAGCAGTTCTTC
TRBV14	TRBJ1-2	.	16	.	CASSQEIDRPVYGYTF	TGTGCCAGCAGCCAAGAGATAGACAGGCCCGTCTATGGCTACACCTTC
TRBV20-1	TRBJ1-5	.	14	.	CSAIISSSNQPQHF	TGCAGTGCTATAATTAGTAGTAGCAATCAGCCCCAGCATTTT
TRBV24-1	TRBJ2-1	TRBD2	17	few	CATSDPSLVSGTNEQFF	TGTGCCACCAGTGACCCCTCCTTGGTTAGCGGGACGAATGAGCAGTTCTTC
TRBV28	TRBJ2-3	TRBD2	14	.	CASSQLAGEDTQYF	TGTGCCAGCAGCCAACTAGCGGGAGAAGATACGCAGTATTTT
TRBV10-3	TRBJ1-2	.	13	.	CAISVDGNYGYTF	TGTGCCATCAGCGTTGACGGGAACTATGGCTACACCTTC
TRBV4-3	TRBJ2-7	TRBD2	15	.	CASSPPGTSGYEQYF	TGCGCCAGCAGCCCCCCTGGGACTAGCGGGTACGAGCAGTACTTC
TRBV7-8	TRBJ2-7	TRBD2	18	many	CASSGWRLAGEEGYEQYF	TGTGCCAGCAGCGGGTGGCGACTAGCGGGAGAGGAGGGTTACGAGCAGTACTTC
TRBV7-9	TRBJ2-1	TRBD2	16	few	CASSIPGTSGYNEQFF	TGTGCCAGCAGCATCCCCGGGACTAGCGGCTACAATGAGCAGTTCTTC
TRBV6-5	TRBJ2-1	TRBD2	16	.	CASSYRLAGDRNEQFF	TGTGCCAGCAGTTACCGGCTAGCGGGAGACCGTAATGAGCAGTTCTTC
TRBV5-1	TRBJ2-3	TRBD2	16	few	CASSWDYAEGTDTQYF	TGCGCCAGCAGCTGGGACTACGCGGAAGGCACAGATACGCAGTATTTT